A single sample is the source of the 30 T cell receptor beta chains below, sequenced in a study of blood T cells in healthy people across ages. PCR was performed a second time for about 7 to 11 cycles using a sample-barcoded 5' primer and a J-beta primer mix. TCRdb ran MiXCR on the 5' RACE reads and lists one entry per CDR3 protein. The table shows hundreds of thousands of distinct CDR3 sequences, with 40% to 45% occurring only once. The sample consisted of blood. The receptors derive from a man older than 75 in good health.

This clonotype was detected a few times. The chain employs TRBV6-2 or TRBV6-3 and TRBJ2-1, with 12 bases fitting TRBD2. The CDR3 contains 16 residues. CDR1 and CDR2 from the germline V gene are MNHEY and SVGEGT. V dropped 4 bases and J dropped 0; count of bases not matched to a gene: 1. The CDR3 reads CASSSTSGGSYNEQFF. In nucleotides, the CDR3 is TGTGCCAGCAGTTCGACTAGCGGGGGCTCCTACAATGAGCAGTTCTTC.

This sequence joins TRBV3-1 and TRBJ2-1; a possible D gene is TRBD2 (5 bases). Germline CDR1 is LGHDT and CDR2 is YNNKEL (reference sequence). Trimming took 4 bases from V and 0 from J, leaving 16 bases between them. The CDR3 is 17 amino acids. The chain's CDR3 is CASSLRSGNSSYNEQFF. The CDR3 DNA reads TGTGCCAGCAGCCTTCGCTCGGGGAATAGCTCCTACAATGAGCAGTTCTTC.

The chain employs TRBV7-2 and TRBJ2-5, with 15 bases aligning to TRBD2. Unmatched junction bases numbered 13, after V lost 4 bases and J lost 4 bases. Germline V gene lookup returns CDR1 SGHTA and CDR2 FQGNSA. The CDR3 spans 19 residues. DNA for the CDR3: TGTGCCAGCAGCTCTCAGAGGACTAGCGGGGGGGCGGGCCGAGAGACCCAGTACTTC. This encodes CASSSQRTSGGAGRETQYF.

This clonotype came up many times. J is TRBJ2-1 and V is TRBV9, with 7 positions matching TRBD2. The V segment lost 2 bases and the J segment 10 bases; nucleotides outside the gene matches: 3. Looked up from germline, CDR1 is SGDLS and CDR2 is YYNGEE. CDR3 size: 12 residues. CDR3 protein: CASSVGTTEQFF. CDR3 coding DNA: TGTGCCAGCAGCGTCGGGACTACCGAGCAGTTCTTC.

This clonotype was picked up a small number of times. The chain is built from TRBV25-1 and TRBJ2-5; 7 nucleotides line up with TRBD2. The tail of the sequence fits TRBJ2-7 better, so the J call may be wrong. This CDR3 comprises 15 residues. The germline V gene encodes CDR1 MGHDK and CDR2 SYGVNS. DNA of the CDR3: TGTGCCAGCAGTGAATGGGGGGGGGTCGGGTACGAGCAGTACTTC. Translated: CASSEWGGVGYEQYF.

This chain uses TRBV6-2 or TRBV6-3 with TRBJ1-5; D uncertain. The CDR3 runs 14 residues. Germline V gene data show CDR1 as MNHEY and CDR2 as SVGEGT. V was cut by 2 bases and J by 7 bases, with 12 bases left in between. The CDR3 region has the DNA TGTGCCAGCAGTTACCCGGATGGCCTACAGCCCCAGCATTTT. This encodes CASSYPDGLQPQHF.

J is TRBJ1-2 and V is TRBV7-9; a weak D match, TRBD1 (6 bases). This CDR3 has 15 amino acids. Per the germline V gene, CDR1 is SEHNR and CDR2 is FQNEAQ (reference sequence). V was cut by 4 bases and J by 4 bases, with 16 bases left in between. The CDR3 here is CASSSLAGAIYGYTF. For the CDR3, the DNA is TGTGCCAGCAGCTCACTGGCAGGGGCAATCTATGGCTACACCTTC.

The gene calls are TRBV9 and TRBJ2-3, with no clear D. V lost 0 bases to trimming and J lost 1 base, with 9 bases between them. Germline CDR1 is SGDLS and CDR2 is YYNGEE. The CDR3 runs to 15 residues. The CDR3 DNA is TGTGCCAGCAGCGTAGGGCCCCCCGGCACAGATACGCAGTATTTT. It encodes CASSVGPPGTDTQYF.

The chain has TRBV5-1 and TRBJ2-6; perhaps TRBD2 as D (5 bases). Trimming took off 0 bases at V and 2 bases at J, with 9 bases between the two ends. Germline loops: CDR1 SGHRS, CDR2 YFSETQ. The CDR3 sequence is 16 residues long. In DNA form, the CDR3 reads TGCGCCAGCAGCTTGGGGCCGGGGACTGGGGCCAACGTCCTGACTTTC. It specifies CASSLGPGTGANVLTF.

The chain is built from TRBV28 and TRBJ2-1; a weak D match, TRBD2 (5 bases). The CDR3 spans 15 residues. The V end was cut by 2 bases, the J end by 4 bases, with 12 bases between. The germline gives CDR1 MDHEN, CDR2 SYDVKM. CDR3 sequence: CASSLRIQRYNEQFF. CDR3 in DNA: TGTGCCAGCAGTTTAAGGATTCAGCGGTACAATGAGCAGTTCTTC.

As concerns this clonotype: Its ends do not fully match the called genes, so a read error is possible. The V and J genes are TRBV7-2 and TRBJ2-7; D call uncertain. Germline CDR1 and CDR2: SGHTA and FQGNSA. There are 13 residues in the CDR3. This chain's CDR3 is CACSPAPAYEQYF. In nucleotides, the CDR3 is TGTGCCTGCAGCCCCGCACCAGCCTACGAGCAGTACTTC.

This clonotype appeared many times. The J gene is TRBJ1-2, the V gene TRBV4-1; D is possibly TRBD1 (5 bases). V was cut by 0 bases and J by 4 bases, with 18 bases left in between. The CDR3 covers 17 residues. Per germline, CDR1 MGHRA and CDR2 YSYEKL. The CDR3 DNA is TGCGCCAGCAGCCAAGAGAGGAGCGGGGGGAGGACCTATGGCTACACCTTC. This gives the protein CASSQERSGGRTYGYTF.

The rearrangement joins TRBV3-1 to TRBJ2-7, with 13 bases that match TRBD2. The V and J ends lost 4 bases and 7 bases, in that order; junction bases with no gene match: 7. The CDR3 runs 15 residues. CDR1 and CDR2 (germline): LGHDT, YNNKEL (reference sequence). Here the CDR3 DNA reads TGTGCCAGCAGCCCACTAGCGGGAGGGCCGAGTGAGCAGTACTTC. As protein: CASSPLAGGPSEQYF.

This clonotype was observed a handful of times. The DNA for the CDR3 is TGTGCCAGCAGCCAGACCTCACTGGAGACCCAGTACTTC. As protein: CASSQTSLETQYF. The genes are TRBV7-2 and TRBJ2-5; no clear D. Trimming took 5 bases from V and 5 from J, leaving 12 bases between them. The germline V gene encodes CDR1 SGHTA and CDR2 FQGNSA. This CDR3 is 13 amino acids long.

A few counts support this clonotype. This chain uses TRBV6-2 or TRBV6-3 with TRBJ2-7; weak D call: TRBD2 (6 bases). Germline lookup yields CDR1 MNHEY and CDR2 SVGEGT. V was pared by 5 bases and J by 2 bases, with 19 bases between. This CDR3 is built from 16 residues. DNA of the CDR3: TGTGCCAGCAGTCCACAAGTTGGAGGGACCCCCTACGAGCAGTACTTC. It specifies CASSPQVGGTPYEQYF.

The V call is TRBV7-6, the J call TRBJ2-5; D not certain. The V gene lost 1 base and the J gene lost 6 bases, with 12 bases spanning the gap. The CDR3 is 14 residues long. The germline gives CDR1 SGHVS, CDR2 FNYEAQ. CDR3 DNA sequence: TGTGCCAGCAGCTTAGAATCTAGGACGAAGACCCAGTACTTC. This sequence encodes CASSLESRTKTQYF.

The rearrangement joins TRBV6-1 to TRBJ2-6; D remains unclear. The CDR3 covers 17 residues. V lost 6 bases and J lost 1, with 16 bases in between. Germline CDR1 is MNHNS and CDR2 is SASEGT. The CDR3 sequence is CASRTPNLGSGANVLTF. CDR3 DNA: TGTGCCAGCAGAACTCCTAATCTGGGGTCTGGGGCCAACGTCCTGACTTTC.

The J gene is TRBJ2-5, the V gene TRBV3-1, with 7 bases fitting TRBD2. Germline CDR1 is LGHDT and CDR2 is YNNKEL (reference sequence). Trimming took 7 bases from V and 6 from J; bases not matched to a gene: 14. This CDR3 has 15 residues. The CDR3 nucleotides are TGTGCCAGCACCCGACTAGCCCGACCCAAACAGACCCAGTACTTC. This sequence encodes CASTRLARPKQTQYF.

The rearrangement joins TRBV6-5 to TRBJ2-1; 9 bases match TRBD2. The CDR3 loop spans 14 amino acids. The J segment lost 4 bases and the V segment lost 8 bases, leaving 6 bases of the junction unmatched. Germline CDR1 is MNHEY and CDR2 is SVGAGI. For the CDR3, the DNA is TGTGCCAGCGGCGGGAGGGCCAAATACAATGAGCAGTTCTTC. Translating gives CASGGRAKYNEQFF.

This clonotype was counted only a few times. The rearrangement joins TRBV7-6 to TRBJ2-1; D remains unclear. The CDR3 totals 15 residues. Germline V gene lookup returns CDR1 SGHVS and CDR2 FNYEAQ. Trimming took 4 bases from V and 3 from J, leaving 13 bases between them. This CDR3 reads CASSSVKGLYNEQFF. The CDR3 DNA reads TGTGCCAGCAGCTCCGTCAAGGGCCTCTACAATGAGCAGTTCTTC.

V and J are TRBV6-5 and TRBJ2-1, with 8 bases lining up with TRBD2. The DNA end lines up better with TRBJ2-7; the J call may be wrong. CDR3 size: 15 residues. Germline CDR1 MNHEY, CDR2 SVGAGI. Here the CDR3 DNA reads TGTGCCAGCAGGTCAGCGGGGGCCTCCTACAATGAGCAGTACTTC. Translation gives CASRSAGASYNEQYF.

The chain combines TRBV6-2 or TRBV6-3 with TRBJ2-7; D possibly corresponds to TRBD1 (6 bases). V lost 2 bases and J lost 3, with 8 bases in between. From germline, CDR1 is MNHEY and CDR2 SVGEGT. The CDR3 consists of 13 residues. The CDR3: CASSYGQNYEQYF. The CDR3 coding sequence is TGTGCCAGCAGTTACGGACAGAACTACGAGCAGTACTTC.

V gene TRBV29-1 combines with J gene TRBJ2-3, with 10 bases fitting TRBD2. CDR1 is SQVTM, CDR2 ANQGSEA, per germline. The trim removed 4 bases at V and 7 bases at J, leaving 8 bases unmatched. This CDR3 has 14 residues. As DNA, the CDR3 is TGCAGCGTTGCGGCTAGCGGGAGTAGGAATACGCAGTATTTT. It encodes CSVAASGSRNTQYF.

This clonotype was observed a few times. The V and J genes are TRBV7-9 and TRBJ2-7; D possibly corresponds to TRBD1 (5 bases). From germline, CDR1 is SEHNR and CDR2 FQNEAQ (reference sequence). This CDR3 has 14 residues. With 4 bases removed from V and 1 base from J, the gap between germline ends came to 11 bases. This CDR3 is CASSYRQNSYEQYF. The CDR3 DNA sequence: TGTGCCAGCAGCTACAGACAGAATTCCTACGAGCAGTACTTC.

The CDR3 coding sequence is TGTGCCAGCAGTTACGAAACGGGACAGGGGTCTGGGGCCAACGTCCTGACTTTC. It codes for CASSYETGQGSGANVLTF. V is TRBV6-2 or TRBV6-3 and J is TRBJ2-6; 10 bases match TRBD1. The CDR3 sequence is 18 residues long. V lost 2 bases to trimming and J lost 1 base; unmatched junction nucleotides: 5. Germline loops: CDR1 MNHEY, CDR2 SVGEGT.

This clonotype has a handful of counts. The genes are TRBV24-1 and TRBJ1-2; a weak D match, TRBD1 (5 bases). This CDR3 spans 16 amino acids. The V gene's germline CDR1 is KGHDR and CDR2 SFDVKD. Trimming removed 4 bases from V and 1 base from J, with 15 bases in between. CDR3 nucleotides: TGTGCCACCAGTGACCGAGGACAACCAAGTAACTATGGCTACACCTTC. It is translated as CATSDRGQPSNYGYTF.

In the case of this clonotype: A read error may be the cause here, since a much bigger clone is one base away. This rearrangement joins TRBV29-1 to TRBJ2-4, with D possibly matching TRBD2 (6 bases). Near its end, the DNA agrees better with TRBJ2-7, so the J call may be wrong. CDR3 length equals 13 residues. Germline values: CDR1 SQVTM, CDR2 ANQGSEA. The CDR3 loop reads CSAETSGSYEQYF. CDR3 sequence (DNA): TGCAGCGCAGAGACTAGTGGATCCTACGAGCAGTACTTC.

About this clonotype itself: The junction departs from germline at one end; a sequencing error may be responsible. The chain has TRBV7-2 and TRBJ2-1; weak D call: TRBD2 (5 bases). CDR3 size: 13 residues. In germline, CDR1 is SGHTA, CDR2 FQGNSA. In DNA form, the CDR3 reads TGTGCCAGCAGCAAAGGAGGCTACGATGAGCAGTTCTTC. Translation gives CASSKGGYDEQFF.

The chain combines TRBV6-1 with TRBJ2-3; D call uncertain. The CDR3 spans 15 residues. V gave up 4 bases and J gave up 0 bases, with 11 bases separating them. Germline V gene lookup returns CDR1 MNHNS and CDR2 SASEGT. The CDR3 coding sequence is TGTGCCAGCAGTGCGCGGACGGACAGCACAGATACGCAGTATTTT. Its translation: CASSARTDSTDTQYF.

As to this clonotype: A much more abundant neighbour one base away suggests this may be a read error. The chain recombines TRBV20-1 with TRBJ2-5; D ambiguous. Germline-derived CDR1 and CDR2 are DFQATT and SNEGSKA (reference sequence). V shed 0 bases and J shed 1 base, with 3 bases lying between them. This CDR3 region has 12 residues. In nucleotides, the CDR3 is TGCAGTGCTAGAGACAGCCAAGAGACCCAGTACTTC. Translation gives CSARDSQETQYF.